This T cell receptor (beta chain) appears in the sequencing data of a study of CD8+CD57+ T cells in acquired aplastic anemia. In the study overall: Isolated CD4+ and CD8+ cells, once sorted, yielded DNA averaging about 3.4 ug.

The study profiled TCR beta VDJ and CDR3 using genomic DNA as template. TCRdb passed the reads through MiXCR, listing each CDR3 protein once. The sample shows 150,000 to 200,000 distinct CDR3 sequences, around half of them seen only once. Germline CDR1 and CDR2: SNHLY and FYNNEI. V lost 3 bases and J lost 5, with 8 bases in between. This CDR3 is built from 13 residues. Selection for sequencing was limited to patients who had shown CD8+CD57+ cell expansion by flow cytometry. The TCR comes from a human donor with aplastic anemia. V and J are TRBV2 and TRBJ1-3; D might be TRBD1 (5 bases). The material sequenced was sorted CD4+, CD8+, or CD8+CD57+ T cells (not recorded which) from PBMCs. As DNA, the CDR3 is TGTGCCAGCAGTGAGGGGCCGAGAAACACCATATATTTT. Its protein product is CASSEGPRNTIYF. The full variable domain, rest sourced from reference TRBV2 and TRBJ1-3, is EPEVTQTPSHQVTQMGQEVILRCVPISNHLYFYWYRQILGQKVEFLVSFYNNEISEKSEIFDDQFSVERPDGSNFTLKIRSTKLEDSAMYFCASSEGPRNTIYFGEGSWLTVV.